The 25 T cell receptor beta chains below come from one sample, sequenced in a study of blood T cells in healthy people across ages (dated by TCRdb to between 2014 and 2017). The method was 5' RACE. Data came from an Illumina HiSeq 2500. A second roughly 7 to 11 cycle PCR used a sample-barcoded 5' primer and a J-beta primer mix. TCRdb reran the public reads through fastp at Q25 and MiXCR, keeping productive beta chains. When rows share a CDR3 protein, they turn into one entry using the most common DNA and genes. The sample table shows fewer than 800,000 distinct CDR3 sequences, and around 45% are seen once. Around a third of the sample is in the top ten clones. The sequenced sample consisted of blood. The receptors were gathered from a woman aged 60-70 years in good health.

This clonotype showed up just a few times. Here the CDR3 reads CASSVLAGTGFYEQFF. CDR3 DNA: TGTGCCAGCAGCGTACTTGCCGGGACAGGGTTCTATGAGCAGTTCTTC. The J gene is TRBJ2-1, the V gene TRBV7-2; TRBD1 aligns across 9 bases. The CDR3 sequence is 16 residues long. V gave up 5 bases and J gave up 8 bases; unmatched junction bases: 13. Germline assignment: CDR1 SGHTA and CDR2 FQGNSA.

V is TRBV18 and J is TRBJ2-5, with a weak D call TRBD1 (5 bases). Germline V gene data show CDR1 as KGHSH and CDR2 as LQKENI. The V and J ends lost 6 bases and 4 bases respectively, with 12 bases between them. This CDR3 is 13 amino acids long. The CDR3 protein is CASSTDSIETQYF. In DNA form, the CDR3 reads TGTGCCAGCTCGACCGACAGCATAGAGACCCAGTACTTC. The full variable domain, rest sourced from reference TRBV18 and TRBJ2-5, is NAGVMQNPRHLVRRRGQEARLRCSPMKGHSHVYWYRQLPEEGLKFMVYLQKENIIDESGMPKERFSAEFPKEGPSILRIQQVVRGDSAAYFCASSTDSIETQYFGPGTRLLVL.

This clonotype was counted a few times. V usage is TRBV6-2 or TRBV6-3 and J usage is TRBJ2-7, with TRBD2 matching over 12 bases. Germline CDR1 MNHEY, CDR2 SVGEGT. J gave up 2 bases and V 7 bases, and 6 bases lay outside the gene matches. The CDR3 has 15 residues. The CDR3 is CASINGLAGPYEQYF. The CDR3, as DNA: TGTGCCAGCATCAACGGACTAGCGGGACCCTACGAGCAGTACTTC.

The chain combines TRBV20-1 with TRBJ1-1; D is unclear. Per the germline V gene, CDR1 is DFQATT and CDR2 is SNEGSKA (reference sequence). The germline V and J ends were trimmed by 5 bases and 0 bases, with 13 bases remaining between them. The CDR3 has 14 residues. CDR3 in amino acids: CSAYNPSMNTEAFF. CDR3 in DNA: TGCAGTGCTTACAACCCCTCTATGAACACTGAAGCTTTCTTT.

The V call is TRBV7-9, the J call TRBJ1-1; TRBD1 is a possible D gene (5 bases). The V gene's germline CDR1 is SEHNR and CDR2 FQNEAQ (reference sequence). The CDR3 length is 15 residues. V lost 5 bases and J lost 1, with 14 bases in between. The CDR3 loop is CASSTGTTENTEAFF. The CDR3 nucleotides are TGTGCCAGCAGCACCGGGACGACCGAGAACACTGAAGCTTTCTTT. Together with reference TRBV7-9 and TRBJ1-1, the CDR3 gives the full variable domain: DTGVSQNPRHKITKRGQNVTFRCDPISEHNRLYWYRQTLGQGPEFLTYFQNEAQLEKSRLLSDRFSAERPKGSFSTLEIQRTEQGDSAMYLCASSTGTTENTEAFFGQGTRLTVV.

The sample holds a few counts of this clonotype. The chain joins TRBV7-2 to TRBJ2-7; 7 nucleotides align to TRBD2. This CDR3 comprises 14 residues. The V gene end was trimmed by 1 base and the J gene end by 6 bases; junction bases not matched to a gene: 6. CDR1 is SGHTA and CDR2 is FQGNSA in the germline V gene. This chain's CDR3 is CASSLGLAAGEQYF. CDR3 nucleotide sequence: TGTGCCAGCAGCTTAGGGCTAGCGGCGGGCGAGCAGTACTTC.

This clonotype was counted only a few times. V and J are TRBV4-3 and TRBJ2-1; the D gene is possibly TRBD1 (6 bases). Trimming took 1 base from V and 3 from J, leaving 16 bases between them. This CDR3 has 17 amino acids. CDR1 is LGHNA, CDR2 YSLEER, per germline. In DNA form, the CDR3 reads TGCGCCAGCAGCCAAGGCATGGAGACAGGCGTCTACAATGAGCAGTTCTTC. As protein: CASSQGMETGVYNEQFF.

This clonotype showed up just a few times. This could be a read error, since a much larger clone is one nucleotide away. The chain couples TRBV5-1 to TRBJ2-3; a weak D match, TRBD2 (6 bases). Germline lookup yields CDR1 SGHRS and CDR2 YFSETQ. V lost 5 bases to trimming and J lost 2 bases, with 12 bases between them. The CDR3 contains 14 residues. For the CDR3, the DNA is TGCGCCAGCAGTCAAAGCGGGCCCACAGATACGCAGTATTTT. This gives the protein CASSQSGPTDTQYF.

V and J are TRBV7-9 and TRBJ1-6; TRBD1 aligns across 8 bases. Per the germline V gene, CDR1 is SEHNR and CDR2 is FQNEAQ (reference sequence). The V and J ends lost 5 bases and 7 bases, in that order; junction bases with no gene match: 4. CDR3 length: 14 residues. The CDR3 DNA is TGTGCCAGCAGCCCGACAGGGGAAAATTCACCCCTCCACTTT. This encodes CASSPTGENSPLHF.

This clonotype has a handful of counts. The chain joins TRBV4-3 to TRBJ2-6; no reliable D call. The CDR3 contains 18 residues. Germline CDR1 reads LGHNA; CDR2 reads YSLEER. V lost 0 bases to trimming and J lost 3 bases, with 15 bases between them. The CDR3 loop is CASSQDRAGFFGANVLTF. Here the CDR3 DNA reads TGCGCCAGCAGCCAAGATAGGGCAGGCTTCTTTGGGGCCAACGTCCTGACTTTC.

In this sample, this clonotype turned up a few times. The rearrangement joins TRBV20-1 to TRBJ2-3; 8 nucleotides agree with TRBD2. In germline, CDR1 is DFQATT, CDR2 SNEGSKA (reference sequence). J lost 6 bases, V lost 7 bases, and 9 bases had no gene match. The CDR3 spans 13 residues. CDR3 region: CSGHLSGGDTQYF. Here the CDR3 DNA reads TGCAGTGGACACCTCTCGGGGGGGGATACGCAGTATTTT.

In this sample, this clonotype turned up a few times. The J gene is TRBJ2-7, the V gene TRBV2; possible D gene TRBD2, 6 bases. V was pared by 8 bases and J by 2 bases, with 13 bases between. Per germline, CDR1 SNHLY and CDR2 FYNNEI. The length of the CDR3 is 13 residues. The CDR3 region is CASVGGLTYEQYF. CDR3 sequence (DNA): TGTGCCAGCGTGGGGGGACTGACCTACGAGCAGTACTTC.

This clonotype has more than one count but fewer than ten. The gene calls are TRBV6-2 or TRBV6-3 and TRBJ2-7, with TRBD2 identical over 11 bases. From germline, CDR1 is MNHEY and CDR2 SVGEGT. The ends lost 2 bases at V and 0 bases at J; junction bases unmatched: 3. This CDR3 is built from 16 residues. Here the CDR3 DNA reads TGTGCCAGCAGTTACCTAGCGGGAGGATACTCCTACGAGCAGTACTTC. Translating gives CASSYLAGGYSYEQYF.

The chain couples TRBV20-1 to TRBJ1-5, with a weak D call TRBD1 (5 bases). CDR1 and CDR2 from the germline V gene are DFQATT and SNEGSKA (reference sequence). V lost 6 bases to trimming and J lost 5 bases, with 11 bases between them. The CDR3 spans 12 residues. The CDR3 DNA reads TGCAGTGCCGGGACCACCGATCAGCCCCAGCATTTT. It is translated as CSAGTTDQPQHF.

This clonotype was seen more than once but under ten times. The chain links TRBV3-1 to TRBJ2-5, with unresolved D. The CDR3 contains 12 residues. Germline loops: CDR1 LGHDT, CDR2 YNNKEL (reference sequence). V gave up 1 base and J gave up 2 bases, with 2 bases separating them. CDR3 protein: CASSQVQETQYF. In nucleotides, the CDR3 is TGTGCCAGCAGCCAAGTTCAAGAGACCCAGTACTTC.

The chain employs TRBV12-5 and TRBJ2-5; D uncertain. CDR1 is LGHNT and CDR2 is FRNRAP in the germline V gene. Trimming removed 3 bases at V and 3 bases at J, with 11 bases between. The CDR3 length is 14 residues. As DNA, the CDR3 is TGTGCTAGTGGTTTAAGTAGGGCCGAAGAGACCCAGTACTTC. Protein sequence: CASGLSRAEETQYF.

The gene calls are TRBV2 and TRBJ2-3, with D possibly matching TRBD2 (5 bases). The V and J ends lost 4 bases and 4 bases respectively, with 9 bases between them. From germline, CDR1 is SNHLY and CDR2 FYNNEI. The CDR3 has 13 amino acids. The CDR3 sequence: CASSGLAPDTQYF. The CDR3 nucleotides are TGTGCCAGCAGTGGTCTAGCTCCAGATACGCAGTATTTT.

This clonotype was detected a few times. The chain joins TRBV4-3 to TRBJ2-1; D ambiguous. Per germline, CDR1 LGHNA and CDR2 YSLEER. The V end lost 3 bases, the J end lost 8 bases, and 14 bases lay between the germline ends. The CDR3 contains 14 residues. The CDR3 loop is CASSHTLHVDEQFF. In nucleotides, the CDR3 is TGCGCCAGCAGCCACACACTTCATGTGGATGAGCAGTTCTTC.

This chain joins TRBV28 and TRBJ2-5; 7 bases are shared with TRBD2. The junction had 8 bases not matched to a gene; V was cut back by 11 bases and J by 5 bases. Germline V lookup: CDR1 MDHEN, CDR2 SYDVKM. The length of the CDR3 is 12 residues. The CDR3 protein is CASQGGSETQYF. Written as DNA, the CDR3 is TGTGCCTCCCAGGGAGGGAGCGAGACCCAGTACTTC.

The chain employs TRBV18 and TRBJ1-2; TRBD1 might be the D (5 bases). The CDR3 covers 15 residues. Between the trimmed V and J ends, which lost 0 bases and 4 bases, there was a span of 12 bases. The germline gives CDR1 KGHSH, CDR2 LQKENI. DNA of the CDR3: TGTGCCAGCTCACCACCGAAGGGGACGGGCTATGGCTACACCTTC. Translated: CASSPPKGTGYGYTF.

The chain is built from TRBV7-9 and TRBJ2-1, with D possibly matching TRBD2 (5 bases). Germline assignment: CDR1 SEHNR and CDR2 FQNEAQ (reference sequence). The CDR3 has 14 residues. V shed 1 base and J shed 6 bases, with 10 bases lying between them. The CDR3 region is CASSLVEGTNEQFF. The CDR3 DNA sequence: TGTGCCAGCAGCTTAGTAGAGGGAACCAATGAGCAGTTCTTC.

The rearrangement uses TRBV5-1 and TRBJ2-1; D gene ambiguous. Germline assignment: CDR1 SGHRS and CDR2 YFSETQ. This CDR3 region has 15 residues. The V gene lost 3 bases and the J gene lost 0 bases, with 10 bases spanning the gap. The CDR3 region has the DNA TGCGCCAGCAGCTACCTGACGGACTCCTACAATGAGCAGTTCTTC. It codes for CASSYLTDSYNEQFF.

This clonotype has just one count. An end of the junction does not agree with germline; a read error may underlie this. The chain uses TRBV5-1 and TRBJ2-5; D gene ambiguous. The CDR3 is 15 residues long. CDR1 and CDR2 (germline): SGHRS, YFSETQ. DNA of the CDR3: TGCGCCAGCAGCTTGGGGGCAGTCCGGCAAGGGACCCAGTACTTC. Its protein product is CASSLGAVRQGTQYF. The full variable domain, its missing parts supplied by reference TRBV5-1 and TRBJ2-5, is KAGVTQTPRYLIKTRGQQVTLSCSPISGHRSVSWYQQTPGQGLQFLFEYFSETQRNKGNFPGRFSGRQFSNSRSEMNVSTLELGDSALYLCASSLGAVRQGTQYFGPGTRLLVL.

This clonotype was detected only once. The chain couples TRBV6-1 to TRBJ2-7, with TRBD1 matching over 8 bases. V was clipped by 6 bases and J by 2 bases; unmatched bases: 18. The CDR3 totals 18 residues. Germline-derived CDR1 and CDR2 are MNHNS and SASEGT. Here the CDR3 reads CASSISPGQVPRTYEQYF. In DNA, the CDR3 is TGTGCCAGCAGCATTAGTCCGGGACAGGTCCCCCGGACCTACGAGCAGTACTTC.

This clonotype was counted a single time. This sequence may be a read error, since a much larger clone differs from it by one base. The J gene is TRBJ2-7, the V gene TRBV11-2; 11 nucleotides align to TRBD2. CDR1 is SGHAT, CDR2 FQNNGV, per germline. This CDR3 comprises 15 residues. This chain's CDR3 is CSSSATSGVRYEQYF. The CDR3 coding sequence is TGTTCCAGCAGCGCGACTAGCGGGGTGAGGTACGAGCAGTACTTC.